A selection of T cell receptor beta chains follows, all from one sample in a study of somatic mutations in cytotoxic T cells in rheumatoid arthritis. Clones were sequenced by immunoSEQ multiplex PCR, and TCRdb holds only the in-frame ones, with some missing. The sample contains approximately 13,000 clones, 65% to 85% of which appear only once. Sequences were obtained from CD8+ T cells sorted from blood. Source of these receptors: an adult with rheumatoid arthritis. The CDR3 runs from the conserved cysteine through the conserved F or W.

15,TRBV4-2,CASSPRSGSNYGYTF
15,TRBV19,CASSLLAGAAGEQFF
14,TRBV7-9,CASSLEGAHYGYTF
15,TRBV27,CASSPTPNPYNEQFF
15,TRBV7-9,CASSFQYRPTYEQYF
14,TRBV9,CASSQWGSGETQYF
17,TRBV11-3,CASSDQGYRVTNEKLFF
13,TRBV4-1,CASSQAGMGEQYF
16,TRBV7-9,CASSLTVSGQGHEQYF
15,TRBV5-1,CASRPDQGSGNTIYF
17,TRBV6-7,CASSPSGTGTSYNEQFF
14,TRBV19,CASSPGTLGGEAFF
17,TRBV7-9,CASSSDARGGSGDTQYF
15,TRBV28,CASTGLAGETDTQYF
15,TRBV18,CASSLDRAGNQPQHF
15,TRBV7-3,CASSLFSGSSYEQYF
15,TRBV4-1,CASSQGFKGRGELFF
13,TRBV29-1,CSGEVQGWSEQFF
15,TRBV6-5,CASSYSLGGSGGYTF
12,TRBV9,CASSVGSSEAFF